The T cell receptor beta chain under discussion was sequenced for a study of graft-versus-host responses after intestinal transplantation. Study results and caveats: Individuals carrying graft-donor T cell macrochimerism showed high graft-versus-host to host-versus-graft clonal ratios in allografts. GvH clones turned up in recipient marrow; some had shown up first in ileum or blood. GvH clone levels peaked in circulation, and this peak was associated with early post-transplant HvG declines.

Profiling relied on immunoSEQ multiplex PCR, and the TCRdb table lists in-frame clones only, not all of them. The sample contains some 93,000 clones, 75% to 95% of which appear only once. Germline CDR1 and CDR2: SSHAT and FNYEAQ (reference sequence). The CDR3 has 13 amino acids. V gave up 4 bases and J gave up 7 bases, with 11 bases separating them. As to this clone: As yet, its antigen is unknown.

This chain connects TRBV7-7 to TRBJ2-1; the D gene is possibly TRBD2 (5 bases). Sequencing used unstimulated CD8+ T cells sorted from spleen or lymph node cells, obtained before intestinal transplant. The receptor comes from a human donor who received an intestinal transplant. In nucleotides, the CDR3 is TGTGCCAGCAGCTGGAACCCGGGGAATGAGCAGTTCTTC. Its protein is CASSWNPGNEQFF.